The 13 T cell receptor beta chains reported below all come from one sample, sequenced in a study of PD-L1 blockade in urothelial cancer. The data were produced by immunoSEQ multiplex PCR, yet TCRdb's version contains in-frame clones alone and is incomplete. The data show 75,000 to 100,000 clones, approximately 82% seen once. Stated time point: peripheral blood 6 weeks after treatment start. This specimen was PBMCs, taken around atezolizumab (anti-PD-L1) treatment. The receptors shown here come from a man between 70 and 80 years old with urothelial cancer.

This clone was seen a single time. J is TRBJ1-4 and V is TRBV5-1; D is possibly TRBD1 (5 bases). The CDR3 loop spans 15 amino acids. Germline lookup yields CDR1 SGHRS and CDR2 YFSETQ. Trimming shortened V by 3 bases and J by 0 bases, and 9 bases separated the two germline ends. CDR3 nucleotides: TGCGCCAGCAGCTCCCGGGGGTCAACTAATGAAAAACTGTTTTTT. Its protein product is CASSSRGSTNEKLFF.

The CDR3 DNA sequence: TGCGCCAGCAGCCAAGAAATGAGGACCCGCCAGGGGCAGTTCTTC. This encodes CASSQEMRTRQGQFF. This chain uses TRBV4-3 with TRBJ2-1; D may be TRBD1 (5 bases). V shed 0 bases and J shed 12 bases, with 18 bases lying between them. Germline CDR1 LGHNA, CDR2 YSLEER. There are 15 residues in the CDR3.

This clone was observed a single time. The chain links TRBV2 to TRBJ2-1; TRBD2 is a possible D gene (5 bases). CDR1 and CDR2 from the germline V gene are SNHLY and FYNNEI. Trimming removed 7 bases from V and 6 bases from J, with 19 bases in between. The CDR3 spans 15 residues. This CDR3 reads CASNYQRLSTNEQFF. CDR3 sequence (DNA): TGTGCCAGCAATTACCAGCGGCTGTCTACCAATGAGCAGTTCTTC.

The chain is built from TRBV5-1 and TRBJ2-7; 15 bases agree with TRBD2. Germline CDR1 reads SGHRS; CDR2 reads YFSETQ. The V and J ends lost 4 bases and 7 bases, in that order; junction bases with no gene match: 9. The CDR3 sequence is 16 residues long. CDR3 DNA sequence: TGCGCCAGCAGCCCTAGGACTAGCGGGGGGGCGAGTGAGCAGTACTTC. It specifies CASSPRTSGGASEQYF.

The J gene is TRBJ2-3, the V gene TRBV27; TRBD2 matches at 9 bases. The ends lost 5 bases at V and 2 bases at J; junction bases unmatched: 14. Germline CDR1 is MNHEY and CDR2 is SMNVEV (reference sequence). This CDR3 spans 18 amino acids. CDR3 coding DNA: TGTGCCAGCAGTCTTATACCCGCCCAGCGGGGGGCCACAGATACGCAGTATTTT. As protein: CASSLIPAQRGATDTQYF.

V is TRBV11-3 and J is TRBJ2-1, with TRBD2 identical over 7 bases. The CDR3 has 14 amino acids. The germline CDR1 and CDR2 sequences are SGHNT and YENEEA. The V gene end was trimmed by 3 bases and the J gene end by 6 bases; junction bases not matched to a gene: 5. The CDR3 bases are TGTGCCAGCAGCTTGGGGGGGGACCTCAATGAGCAGTTCTTC. As protein: CASSLGGDLNEQFF.

This chain connects TRBV29-1 to TRBJ1-1; a possible D gene is TRBD1 (6 bases). CDR1 is SQVTM and CDR2 is ANQGSEA in the germline V gene. The V gene lost 0 bases and the J gene lost 0 bases, with 14 bases spanning the gap. CDR3 length equals 16 residues. Here the CDR3 DNA reads TGCAGCGTTGAAGAGGACAGCCTCGGGATGAACACTGAAGCTTTCTTT. Translation: CSVEEDSLGMNTEAFF.

The CDR3 DNA reads TGCGCCAGCAGCCAAATGACAGGGGGCGATGAAAAACTGTTTTTT. This codes for CASSQMTGGDEKLFF. V gene TRBV4-3 combines with J gene TRBJ1-4; 10 nucleotides align to TRBD1. CDR1 and CDR2 from the germline V gene are LGHNA and YSLEER. CDR3 length equals 15 residues. The trim removed 2 bases at V and 6 bases at J, leaving 3 bases unmatched.

This clone has a handful of counts. The rearrangement joins TRBV4-2 to TRBJ2-3; 9 bases align to TRBD2. The CDR3 extends over 17 amino acids. CDR1 and CDR2 from the germline V gene are LGHNA and YNFKEQ. The junction had 11 bases not matched to a gene; V was cut back by 2 bases and J by 5 bases. CDR3 amino acids: CASSQNLGGRGGDTQYF. In DNA form, the CDR3 reads TGTGCCAGCAGCCAAAACTTAGGCGGGAGGGGGGGAGATACGCAGTATTTT.

V gene TRBV6-1 combines with J gene TRBJ2-1; D remains unclear. The CDR3 runs 12 residues. Germline lookup yields CDR1 MNHNS and CDR2 SASEGT. V lost 3 bases to trimming and J lost 10 bases, with 10 bases between them. The CDR3 protein is CASSDYAREQFF. As DNA, the CDR3 is TGTGCCAGCAGTGACTATGCTCGAGAGCAGTTCTTC.

The V and J genes are TRBV11-2 and TRBJ2-3, with D perhaps TRBD1 (5 bases). V lost 6 bases, J lost 6 bases, and 13 bases lay in between. CDR3 length: 13 residues. Germline lookup yields CDR1 SGHAT and CDR2 FQNNGV. The CDR3 nucleotides are TGTGCCAGCAGTCTAGGGGCCCCTGATACGCAGTATTTT. It yields the protein CASSLGAPDTQYF.

This clone was seen a few times. The V and J genes are TRBV7-2 and TRBJ2-2, with TRBD2 matching 7 bases. The germline gives CDR1 SGHTA, CDR2 FQGNSA. Unmatched junction bases numbered 4, after V lost 8 bases and J lost 1 base. The CDR3 sequence is 14 residues long. Here the CDR3 reads CASGASGNTGELFF. CDR3 DNA sequence: TGTGCCAGCGGGGCTAGCGGGAACACCGGGGAGCTGTTTTTT.

The chain links TRBV29-1 to TRBJ2-7; D uncertain. CDR1 and CDR2 from the germline V gene are SQVTM and ANQGSEA. The CDR3 consists of 11 residues. V was cut by 4 bases and J by 5 bases, with 9 bases left in between. This CDR3 is CSVGPYDEQYF. The CDR3, as DNA: TGCAGCGTTGGTCCCTACGACGAGCAGTACTTC.